This TCR beta chain was sequenced during a study of cytomegalovirus exposure and HLA in healthy donors. Overall study context: A prior study identified approximately 110 million unique TCR beta sequences from 180 million or so T cells. An early data release held some 85 million unique TCRs from HLA-typed donors.

The CDR3 spans 13 residues. CDR1 is LNHDA and CDR2 is SQIVND in the germline V gene (reference sequence). Trimming cost V 2 bases and J 7 bases; bases outside gene matches: 2. PCR primers comprised 60 Vbeta and 13 Jbeta primers. Here immunoSEQ multiplex PCR was the method, and the copy in TCRdb shows in-frame clones only, minus some. The sample holds tens of thousands of clones, about 69% seen once. The sample comprised PBMCs. The chain couples TRBV19 to TRBJ1-1, with 9 positions matching TRBD1. This clonotype originated in a man aged 25-45 years in good health and CMV-seropositive. CDR3 sequence (DNA): TGTGCCAGTAGTATAACAGGGGGCGATGAAGCTTTCTTT. Translated, it gives CASSITGGDEAFF.